This T cell receptor (beta chain) was found in a study of cytomegalovirus exposure and HLA in healthy donors. Study-wide background: In an earlier analysis, 95 million to 140 million unique TCR beta sequences were found from some 200 million T cells. Study-wide findings and caveats: Analysis was carried out at a later point, and it linked a missense DCLRE1C variant to TCR beta V- and J-gene trimming. Using a false discovery rate of 0.05, a later analysis showed that approximately 18,000 TCR beta sequences were associated with HLA alleles.

A note on this clone: Its antigen is unidentified.

Trimming removed 6 bases from V and 6 bases from J; junction bases left unmatched: 13. Germline V gene data show CDR1 as MDHEN and CDR2 as SYDVKM. This CDR3 is 15 amino acids long. A multiplex PCR was run with 60 Vbeta primers and 13 Jbeta primers. Generated by immunoSEQ multiplex PCR, the TCRdb table keeps only in-frame clones and is missing some. The data show around 150,000 clones, with more than 75% seen just once and 2.2% held by the top ten. The chain carries TRBV28 and TRBJ2-5; the match to TRBD1 covers 7 bases. Material for sequencing was PBMCs. The clonotype was recovered from a man aged 30-40 years in good health and CMV-seronegative. The CDR3 region has the DNA TGTGCCAGCAGGCCTGCAGGGGGAAGGGGAAAGACCCAGTACTTC. The encoded protein is CASRPAGGRGKTQYF.